This T cell receptor beta chain was recorded in a study of beta chain features in type 1 diabetes (dated by TCRdb to about 2018). A note on the overall study: Patients and healthy donors did not differ in mean age, gender distribution, total cell number or subset yield. In the study, TCRB repertoires of sorted circulating CD4+ T cell subsets from recently diagnosed type 1 diabetes patients were compared with those of matched healthy donors. Whereas all 30 or so donors provided naive and central memory subsets, regulatory and stem cell-like memory subsets were isolated from just 8 patients and about 8 healthy donors. A total of roughly 98,000,000 sorted cells were examined across all samples, and a strong correlation was observed between cell number per subset and RNA yield.

The High Capacity cDNA Reverse Transcription Kit was used to reverse transcribe all of the isolated RNA, meaning that expressed TCRB transcripts were what got sequenced. Naive, central memory and regulatory T cell samples underwent deep immunoSEQ sequencing, averaging around 3.7 million total reads per sample. After sorted cells were lysed in RLT buffer, RNA was extracted with DNase-treated RNeasy Micro or Mini kits, with the choice depending on cell number. Each cell subset was processed separately to prevent cross-contamination, with patient and healthy donor samples processed together. Using the immunoSEQ multiplex PCR, TCRB sequences were amplified from cDNA into 87-bp fragments spanning the CDR3 region. Sequencing of the amplicons was performed on the Illumina HiSeq platform. From the authors' description of their analysis: PCR bias was corrected computationally using synthetic template baselines, and reads within Hamming distance 2 were collapsed, with unmergeable singletons discarded. By aligning reads against IMGT, V, D and J genes, CDR3 length, and insertions or deletions at six rearrangement sites were assigned. Within each subset, clonotype counts were normalized to sorted cell number, after which true diversity and Gini coefficients were computed with the tcR R package. The overlap coefficient, calculated on TCRB nucleotide sequences, was used to quantify repertoire sharing. Here the immuneACCESS table is served through TCRdb, limited to in-frame sequences with V and J called. Missing clones are a known gap in these copies; in checked studies unresolved V genes cover under half, and the rest lacks a known reason. V, J and clone size derive from that table, while D and trimming were established from the DNA sequence. The sample table lists more than 150,000 clones, approximately 12% of them with a count of one. Jointly, the top ten make up under 2.5% of the sample.

Here is what the overall study found, with its caveats: Type 1 diabetes patients showed a moderate but significant shortening of TCRB CDR3 length in all four CD4+ subsets. PCR may preferentially amplify shorter templates, but because patient and control samples were amplified and corrected together, any resulting skew would affect both groups equally. Sequencing cDNA rather than genomic DNA could over-represent highly expressing activated cells, although activation and CD3 levels did not differ between groups. At VDJ recombination sites, patients with type 1 diabetes made fewer insertions and deleted more nucleotides, a pattern implying thymic rearrangement abnormalities. Naive, central memory and regulatory TCRB repertoires appeared to be more similar among patients than among healthy donors. Only small numbers of individuals were included in the HLA sub-analyses, which left unresolved whether HLA type had any influence on TCRB rearrangement.

From each donor, a single peripheral blood sample of 90 to 150 mL on average was drawn into heparinised tubes. Naive, central memory, regulatory and stem cell-like memory CD4+ T cells were sorted on a BD FACSAria II using a panel including CD45RO, CCR7, CD25, CD127, CD95 and CD27. Purity was above 95% for every sorted population. PBMCs were separated immediately by Lymphoprep density gradient centrifugation and were stained directly, without being cultured. So that batch effects would be minimized, each experiment stained and sorted samples in pairs, pairing one healthy donor with one patient. Taken from the germline V gene, the CDR1 and CDR2 loops are SNHLY and FYNNEI. From the cysteine up to the phenylalanine, the CDR3 has a length of 14 residues. Left in the record is the CDR3 DNA by itself, 42 bases read in frame from the first base. V is cut by 4 bases and J by 2 bases, and the space between the germline ends is 9 bases.

Concerning this clone itself: No antigen is known for it. Per-nucleotide qualities are absent, and no much larger clonotype sits a single base away.

The sequence links TRBV2 to TRBJ2-1; D gene: possibly TRBD2, on 5 matching bases. The sample taken for sequencing was central memory CD4+ T cells from blood. This clonotype was sampled from a young man in good health. The base sequence is TGTGCCAGCAGTGTGGACGGGACCTACAATGAGCAGTTCTTC. Translated, it reads CASSVDGTYNEQFF.